This T cell receptor (beta chain) emerged from a study of blood T cells in healthy people across ages. Study-wide results and caveats: Older individuals had lower TCR beta diversity per million T cells (the decline was roughly linear).

Each donor gave approximately 9.1 milliliters of peripheral blood. There are many counts of this clonotype. Its antigen remains unidentified. Through a sample-barcoded 5' primer and a J-beta primer mix, a second PCR was run for roughly 6 to 11 cycles. Via MiXCR, TCRdb re-called the 5' RACE reads, giving one row per CDR3 protein. The sample consists of around 1,700,000 distinct CDR3 sequences, 28% of them appearing once. Input material: blood. The source is a young woman in good health.

The CDR3 spells CASSSGQVDNEQFF. CDR3 sequence (DNA): TGCGCCAGCAGCTCCGGACAGGTTGACAATGAGCAGTTCTTC. V gene TRBV5-1 combines with J gene TRBJ2-1; the match to TRBD1 covers 7 bases. With V trimmed by 3 bases and J by 5 bases, 5 bases remained unmatched. The V gene's germline CDR1 is SGHRS and CDR2 YFSETQ. This CDR3 region has 14 residues.